The 26 T cell receptor beta chains reported below all come from one sample, sequenced in a study of control samples from healthy donors and cancer patients. Assay used: immunoSEQ multiplex PCR; TCRdb lists only in-frame clones, some missing. Of 120,000 or so clones in the sample, around 89% were seen once. The sample was blood. These receptor sequences come from a man aged 45-65 years in good health.

The chain combines TRBV2 with TRBJ1-5, with D possibly TRBD1 on 6 matching bases. This CDR3 is built from 14 residues. Germline assignment: CDR1 SNHLY and CDR2 FYNNEI. The V end was cut by 6 bases, the J end by 3 bases, with 12 bases between. This CDR3 is CASRKDSNNQPQHF. The CDR3 coding sequence is TGTGCCAGCAGAAAGGACAGCAACAATCAGCCCCAGCATTTT.

The V and J genes are TRBV3-1 (or the pseudogene TRBV3-2) and TRBJ2-7; 9 positions match TRBD1. Germline assignment: CDR1 LGHDT and CDR2 YNNKEL (reference sequence). The junction had 7 bases not matched to a gene; V was cut back by 7 bases and J by 6 bases. The CDR3 is made up of 13 amino acids. The CDR3 spells CASTDRGLREQYF. DNA of the CDR3: TGTGCCAGCACGGACAGGGGACTTCGCGAGCAGTACTTC.

This rearrangement joins TRBV10-3 to TRBJ1-1; no clear D. V was trimmed by 10 bases and J by 1 base, leaving 10 bases between them. The CDR3 contains 12 residues. In germline, CDR1 is ENHRY, CDR2 SYGVKD. CDR3 region: CATGRSNTEAFF. In DNA, the CDR3 is TGTGCCACCGGACGGTCGAACACTGAAGCTTTCTTT.

V gene TRBV19 combines with J gene TRBJ1-2, with D perhaps TRBD1 (5 bases). Looked up from germline, CDR1 is LNHDA and CDR2 is SQIVND (reference sequence). The CDR3 runs to 18 residues. V was pared by 7 bases and J by 0 bases, with 24 bases between. CDR3 loop: CASTHPQQGDRANYGYTF. The CDR3 nucleotides are TGTGCCAGTACCCACCCCCAGCAAGGGGATCGAGCTAACTATGGCTACACCTTC. Together with reference TRBV19 and TRBJ1-2, the CDR3 gives the full variable domain: DGGITQSPKYLFRKEGQNVTLSCEQNLNHDAMYWYRQDPGQGLRLIYYSQIVNDFQKGDIAEGYSVSREKKESFPLTVTSAQKNPTAFYLCASTHPQQGDRANYGYTFGSGTRLTVV.

The chain uses TRBV2 and TRBJ1-1, with D unresolved. Per germline, CDR1 SNHLY and CDR2 FYNNEI. This CDR3 region has 14 residues. V shed 3 bases and J shed 4 bases, with 12 bases lying between them. CDR3 in DNA: TGTGCCAGCAGTGAGGGGAGTATGGGCACTGAAGCTTTCTTT. Translated, it gives CASSEGSMGTEAFF.

V usage is TRBV6-5 and J usage is TRBJ2-5, with unresolved D. Germline V gene sequence: CDR1 MNHEY, CDR2 SVGAGI. V lost 6 bases and J 4 bases, leaving 15 bases between the germline ends. This CDR3 spans 14 amino acids. The CDR3 nucleotides read TGTGCCAGCAGACTTCATTGGGCTGCAGAGACCCAGTACTTC. This codes for CASRLHWAAETQYF.

The chain recombines TRBV5-1 with TRBJ1-2; the D gene is possibly TRBD1 (6 bases). The CDR3 is made up of 12 amino acids. Germline V gene data show CDR1 as SGHRS and CDR2 as YFSETQ. The V and J ends lost 5 bases and 2 bases respectively, with 7 bases between them. In DNA, the CDR3 is TGCGCCAGCAGTGACAGGAACTATGGCTACACCTTC. It yields the protein CASSDRNYGYTF.

The V and J genes are TRBV6-1 and TRBJ1-5, with D perhaps matching TRBD1 (5 bases). The CDR3 spans 16 residues. The V gene's germline CDR1 is MNHNS and CDR2 SASEGT. The germline V and J ends were trimmed by 1 base and 6 bases, with 16 bases remaining between them. CDR3 coding DNA: TGTGCCAGCAGTGAAGGCATAGGGGCCGGACGTCAGCCCCAGCATTTT. This sequence encodes CASSEGIGAGRQPQHF.

This clone was observed a handful of times. Within the sample, other DNA sequences also encode this same CDR3. The rearrangement uses TRBV7-9 and TRBJ1-1; 7 nucleotides line up with TRBD1. With V trimmed by 4 bases and J by 5 bases, 4 bases remained unmatched. The CDR3 runs 13 residues. The V gene's germline CDR1 is SEHNR and CDR2 FQNEAQ (reference sequence). The CDR3 spells CASSSQGGTEAFF. CDR3 coding DNA: TGTGCCAGCAGCTCGCAGGGGGGGACTGAAGCTTTCTTT.

This sequence joins TRBV18 and TRBJ1-2; D might be TRBD1 (5 bases). V lost 3 bases to trimming and J lost 4 bases, with 15 bases between them. The CDR3 covers 15 residues. The V gene's germline CDR1 is KGHSH and CDR2 LQKENI. Here the CDR3 reads CASSPGATLGYGYTF. Written as DNA, the CDR3 is TGTGCCAGCTCACCCGGGGCTACCCTCGGCTATGGCTACACCTTC.

The gene calls are TRBV19 and TRBJ2-4, with 8 bases fitting TRBD1. In germline, CDR1 is LNHDA, CDR2 SQIVND (reference sequence). With 3 bases clipped from V and 4 bases from J, the junction kept 5 bases outside the gene matches. The CDR3 sequence is 15 residues long. The DNA for the CDR3 is TGTGCCAGTAGTATTTTTTACAGGGGGAAAAACATTCAGTACTTC. Encoded protein: CASSIFYRGKNIQYF.

This clone occurred once. The V call is TRBV24-1, the J call TRBJ1-5; unclear D gene. From germline, CDR1 is KGHDR and CDR2 SFDVKD. This CDR3 contains 15 residues. Trimming removed 2 bases at V and 6 bases at J, with 13 bases between. CDR3 amino acids: CATSDSLLMGQPQHF. The CDR3 DNA reads as TGTGCCACCAGTGATTCCCTGCTAATGGGTCAGCCCCAGCATTTT.

This clone appeared once. J is TRBJ1-1 and V is TRBV10-2, with D perhaps TRBD1 (5 bases). The CDR3 runs 17 residues. Trimming left V 0 bases short and J 7 bases short, with 21 bases between. Germline V gene lookup returns CDR1 WSHSY and CDR2 SAAADI. CDR3 bases: TGCGCCAGCAGTGAGTCGAGGCAGGGCTATTGGTACGTTGAAGCTTTCTTT. Encoded protein: CASSESRQGYWYVEAFF.

J is TRBJ1-1 and V is TRBV12-3 or TRBV12-4, with D uncertain. The CDR3 is made up of 13 amino acids. V was shortened by 6 bases and J by 5 bases, with 13 bases between the two germline ends. Here the CDR3 reads CASSPYLGTEAFF. In DNA, the CDR3 is TGTGCCAGCAGCCCCTATCTCGGGACTGAAGCTTTCTTT.

This chain connects TRBV18 to TRBJ1-3; D possibly corresponds to TRBD1 (6 bases). V lost 3 bases and J 0 bases, leaving 15 bases between the germline ends. From germline, CDR1 is KGHSH and CDR2 LQKENI. The CDR3 runs 17 residues. The DNA of the CDR3 is TGTGCCAGCTCACCGAGGACAGCGAAACCCTCTGGAAACACCATATATTTT. Protein: CASSPRTAKPSGNTIYF.

The gene calls are TRBV5-6 and TRBJ1-2; D gene unclear. Germline V lookup: CDR1 SGHDT, CDR2 YYEEEE. CDR3 length: 11 amino acids. The V and J ends lost 2 bases and 8 bases respectively, with 7 bases between them. Here the CDR3 DNA reads TGTGCCAGCAGCTTTGCAGACGGCTACACCTTC. Amino acid sequence: CASSFADGYTF. The whole variable domain, filled in from reference TRBV5-6 and TRBJ1-2, reads DAGVTQSPTHLIKTRGQQVTLRCSPKSGHDTVSWYQQALGQGPQFIFQYYEEEERQRGNFPDRFSGHQFPNYSSELNVNALLLGDSALYLCASSFADGYTFGSGTRLTVV.

The chain recombines TRBV5-6 with TRBJ2-1, with a weak D call TRBD2 (6 bases). V lost 0 bases to trimming and J lost 12 bases, with 7 bases between them. The germline V gene has CDR1 SGHDT and CDR2 YYEEEE. The CDR3 totals 11 residues. The CDR3 nucleotides are TGTGCCAGCAGCTTGGTGGGGGGGCAGTTCTTC. Amino acids: CASSLVGGQFF.

V and J are TRBV2 and TRBJ1-2, with 7 bases lining up with TRBD1. Germline assignment: CDR1 SNHLY and CDR2 FYNNEI. The CDR3 is 14 residues long. V lost 5 bases to trimming and J lost 7 bases; unmatched junction nucleotides: 10. In DNA, the CDR3 is TGTGCCAGCAGTCCCTTCAGGGGGGGTATTGGCTACACCTTC. Its translation is CASSPFRGGIGYTF.

The chain has TRBV5-1 and TRBJ1-2; no definite D call. This CDR3 has 13 residues. The V gene's germline CDR1 is SGHRS and CDR2 YFSETQ. V gave up 0 bases and J gave up 7 bases, with 10 bases separating them. The chain's CDR3 is CASSLDPTVGYTF. In DNA form, the CDR3 reads TGCGCCAGCAGCTTGGATCCTACTGTTGGCTACACCTTC.

This chain connects TRBV3-1 (or the pseudogene TRBV3-2) to TRBJ2-1, with D uncertain. Trimming removed 3 bases at V and 4 bases at J, with 7 bases between. CDR1 is LGHDT and CDR2 is YNNKEL in the germline V gene (reference sequence). The CDR3 covers 13 residues. Here the CDR3 reads CASSHLGYNEQFF. The CDR3 DNA follows: TGTGCCAGCAGCCATCTAGGATACAATGAGCAGTTCTTC.

V usage is TRBV10-3 and J usage is TRBJ2-5, with no clear D. The CDR3 spans 13 residues. Trimming removed 7 bases from V and 3 bases from J, with 12 bases in between. Germline CDR1 reads ENHRY; CDR2 reads SYGVKD. CDR3 nucleotides: TGTGCCATCAAGGAAGGTGGTGAAGAGACCCAGTACTTC. It specifies CAIKEGGEETQYF.

The chain is built from TRBV6-5 and TRBJ2-7, with D possibly matching TRBD2 (6 bases). Germline-derived CDR1 and CDR2 are MNHEY and SVGAGI. Trimming removed 4 bases at V and 0 bases at J, with 13 bases between. There are 15 residues in the CDR3. CDR3 bases: TGTGCCAGCAGTTCCCCGGCGGGGTCCTCCTACGAGCAGTACTTC. Its translation: CASSSPAGSSYEQYF.

The genes are TRBV7-8 and TRBJ1-6; 7 nucleotides line up with TRBD1. Germline CDR1 reads SGHVS; CDR2 reads FQNEAQ. Unmatched junction bases numbered 7, after V lost 5 bases and J lost 0 bases. The CDR3 totals 17 residues. CDR3 nucleotides: TGTGCCAGCAGCGAACAGGGGCCGAGCTCCTATAATTCACCCCTCCACTTT. It yields the protein CASSEQGPSSYNSPLHF.

The rearrangement uses TRBV18 and TRBJ2-7, with TRBD1 as a possible D gene (5 bases). The CDR3 sequence is 16 residues long. CDR1 is KGHSH, CDR2 LQKENI, per germline. Trimming stripped 3 bases from V and 3 bases from J, with 18 bases between. CDR3 coding DNA: TGTGCCAGCTCACCCCGCGCGTGGTCGCAGGGCTACGAGCAGTACTTC. Translation gives CASSPRAWSQGYEQYF.

CDR3 amino acids: CASSFSRGTYNEQFF. Here the CDR3 DNA reads TGTGCCAGCAGCTTCTCGCGGGGGACCTACAATGAGCAGTTCTTC. The chain couples TRBV7-2 to TRBJ2-1; TRBD2 matches 7 bases. The V gene end was trimmed by 3 bases and the J gene end by 2 bases; junction bases not matched to a gene: 4. The CDR3 contains 15 residues. The V gene's germline CDR1 is SGHTA and CDR2 FQGNSA.

The CDR3 is CASSPGMNTEAFF. In DNA form, the CDR3 reads TGCGCCAGCAGCCCCGGAATGAACACTGAAGCTTTCTTT. This chain uses TRBV5-1 with TRBJ1-1; D not certain. There are 13 residues in the CDR3. V was trimmed by 4 bases and J by 0 bases, leaving 7 bases between them. The germline CDR1 and CDR2 sequences are SGHRS and YFSETQ.